The sequence of this T cell receptor beta chain was determined in a study of cytomegalovirus exposure and HLA in healthy donors. It was with 60 Vbeta and 13 Jbeta primers that the PCR ran. TCRdb keeps only in-frame clones here, not all; method: immunoSEQ multiplex PCR. The table has 130,000 to 150,000 clones, over 70% seen once. The study's findings and limits: Analysis was performed later, and it showed HLA-associated TCR beta chains to be more clonally expanded than equally common others.

Regarding this clone: The antigen is undetermined.

The germline V gene encodes CDR1 SEHNR and CDR2 FQNEAQ (reference sequence). V dropped 4 bases and J dropped 1 base, with 19 bases sitting between them. CDR3 length: 18 residues. Those who donated were healthy bone marrow donors. Sequencing was carried out using PBMCs. The chain carries TRBV7-9 and TRBJ2-2; D possibly corresponds to TRBD2 (6 bases). This TCR derives from a man in his forties or fifties in good health and CMV-seronegative. CDR3 nucleotide sequence: TGTGCCAGCAGCTCCACCCACCCTCGGGGGAGGAACACCGGGGAGCTGTTTTTT. Amino acids: CASSSTHPRGRNTGELFF.